The source of this T cell receptor (beta chain) is a study of blood T cell repertoires in COVID-19. Study background: Italy, Spain and the United States were the sources of the convalescent and acute COVID-19 samples.

Germline loops: CDR1 SQVTM, CDR2 ANQGSEA. V was clipped by 6 bases and J by 0 bases, with 8 bases between them. The CDR3 sequence is 12 residues long. This clone has just a few counts. Original methodology: Using reference gene primer amplification, nucleated cell counts were estimated. TCRdb keeps only in-frame clones here, not all; method: immunoSEQ multiplex PCR. The D gene and trimming were derived from the DNA, and the V and J assignments and clone size from that table. The data contain some 110,000 clones, approximately 83% of them singletons. The specimen was peripheral blood. This rearrangement joins TRBV29-1 to TRBJ1-1; D gene unclear. This TCR was sampled from a woman in her seventies with acute or convalescent COVID-19. CDR3 residues: CSVGEMNTEAFF. Here the CDR3 DNA reads TGCAGCGTGGGAGAAATGAACACTGAAGCTTTCTTT.